These T cell receptor beta chains were read from a single sample in a study of cytomegalovirus exposure and HLA in healthy donors. Repertoires were generated with immunoSEQ multiplex PCR, while TCRdb's copy carries only in-frame clones and drops some. The sample lists around 140,000 clones; about 79% were seen once. Sample: PBMCs. The receptor set was obtained from a male donor in good health and CMV-seronegative. The CDR3 runs from the conserved cysteine through the conserved F or W. Fields, in order: clone size, J gene, V gene, D gene, CDR3 protein, CDR3 DNA. A D gene is named only where the DNA matches it firmly. Clone sizes are given selectively: once, few, many, or a class where the clone is expanded.

>-|TRBJ1-5|TRBV6-5|-
CASRLSRAAGQPQHF
TGTGCCAGCAGGCTTTCCCGGGCCGCGGGTCAGCCCCAGCATTTT
>-|TRBJ2-1|TRBV11-2|-
CASSLNRGGGDEQFF
TGTGCCAGCAGCTTAAATAGGGGGGGTGGGGATGAGCAGTTCTTC
>-|TRBJ2-5|TRBV5-1|TRBD2
CASSLGGTSGKETQYF
TGCGCCAGCAGCTTGGGGGGGACTAGCGGTAAAGAGACCCAGTACTTC
>-|TRBJ1-2|TRBV6-5|-
CASSYSVEGGGYTF
TGTGCCAGCAGTTACTCGGTCGAGGGTGGTGGCTACACCTTC
>-|TRBJ2-7|TRBV29-1|-
CSVEGTGCEQYF
TGCAGCGTTGAAGGAACCGGGTGCGAGCAGTACTTC
>-|TRBJ2-5|TRBV29-1|-
CSVERETQYF
TGCAGCGTTGAGCGAGAGACCCAGTACTTC
>-|TRBJ2-3|TRBV5-4|TRBD2
CASSIVGGRAGPTQYF
TGTGCCAGCAGCATTGTTGGTGGGAGGGCCGGGCCTACGCAGTATTTT
>-|TRBJ2-7|TRBV9|TRBD1
CASSGQGLHEQYF
TGTGCCAGCAGCGGACAGGGTTTACACGAGCAGTACTTC
>-|TRBJ1-5|TRBV5-8|-
CASSSGRAARQPQHF
TGTGCCAGCAGCTCGGGGAGGGCTGCCAGGCAGCCCCAGCATTTT
>-|TRBJ1-2|TRBV4-3|-
CASSQAQNYGYTF
TGCGCCAGCAGCCAAGCTCAGAACTATGGCTACACCTTC
>once|TRBJ2-7|TRBV4-3|TRBD1
CASSPLAGTGAYEQYF
TGCGCCAGCAGCCCCCTTGCCGGGACAGGGGCCTACGAGCAGTACTTC
>once|TRBJ1-5|TRBV6-6|-
CASRTVYSNQPQHF
TGTGCCAGCAGGACAGTCTATAGCAATCAGCCCCAGCATTTT
>many|TRBJ2-5|TRBV6-4|TRBD2
CASSEGTSGQETQYF
TGTGCCAGCAGTGAAGGGACTAGCGGCCAAGAGACCCAGTACTTC
>-|TRBJ2-1|TRBV7-2|TRBD2
CASSLFLSGTSGRDEQFF
TGTGCCAGCAGCTTATTCCTTTCCGGGACTAGCGGGAGGGATGAGCAGTTCTTC
>-|TRBJ2-7|TRBV30|-
CAWSWDSPAYEQYF
TGTGCCTGGAGCTGGGACTCGCCGGCCTACGAGCAGTACTTC
>-|TRBJ2-5|TRBV7-8|TRBD2
CASSLRSRTSQETQYF
TGTGCCAGCAGCTTAAGGTCCCGGACTAGCCAAGAGACCCAGTACTTC
>-|TRBJ2-3|TRBV7-9|-
CASSSKTGKADTQYF
TGTGCCAGCAGCTCCAAAACAGGGAAGGCAGATACGCAGTATTTT
>-|TRBJ1-5|TRBV7-8|-
CASSLATEPQHF
TGTGCCAGCAGCTTAGCTACGGAGCCCCAGCATTTT
>-|TRBJ2-1|TRBV5-6|-
CASSLHGGRRNEQFF
TGTGCCAGCAGCCTCCATGGCGGTCGGCGGAATGAGCAGTTCTTC
>-|TRBJ2-3|TRBV4-3|TRBD1
CASSRDPTGQRLDTQYF
TGCGCCAGCAGCCGAGACCCAACGGGACAGAGGCTAGATACGCAGTATTTT
>-|TRBJ1-2|TRBV18|TRBD1
CASSPGTASHGYTF
TGTGCCAGCTCCCCGGGGACAGCGTCGCATGGCTACACCTTC
>few|TRBJ1-1|TRBV19|TRBD1
CASNTQGGNTEAFF
TGTGCCAGTAATACTCAGGGGGGGAACACTGAAGCTTTCTTT
>-|TRBJ1-5|TRBV28|TRBD1
CASSFGGQGVQPQHF
TGTGCCAGCAGTTTTGGGGGACAGGGCGTTCAGCCCCAGCATTTT
>-|TRBJ2-7|TRBV6-5|-
CASSPGHEPYEQYF
TGTGCCAGCAGCCCCGGACATGAACCCTACGAGCAGTACTTC
>-|TRBJ1-3|TRBV11-2|-
CASSYEGNTIYF
TGTGCCAGCAGCTATGAGGGAAACACCATATATTTT
>-|TRBJ2-5|TRBV25-1|-
CASSPVSETQYF
TGTGCCAGCAGTCCCGTCTCAGAGACCCAGTACTTC
>once|TRBJ2-7|TRBV4-2|-
CASSQTRDTYEQYF
TGTGCCAGCAGCCAGACCCGGGACACCTACGAGCAGTACTTC
>-|TRBJ2-7|TRBV21-1|-
CASSNRDRVEGHEQYF
TGTGCCAGCAGCAACCGGGACAGGGTAGAGGGGCACGAGCAGTACTTC
>-|TRBJ2-7|TRBV15|-
CATSRDTVPTRKQYF
TGTGCCACCAGCAGAGATACTGTCCCCACTAGGAAGCAGTACTTC
>-|TRBJ2-1|TRBV10-3|-
CATHNQGIGGEQFF
TGTGCCACACATAATCAGGGGATTGGGGGTGAGCAGTTCTTC
>-|TRBJ2-7|TRBV30|-
CAWSHSGGWDEQYF
TGTGCCTGGAGCCATAGCGGTGGTTGGGACGAGCAGTACTTC
>-|TRBJ2-7|TRBV11-2|TRBD1
CASSFGQGAGEQYF
TGTGCCAGCAGCTTCGGACAGGGGGCGGGCGAGCAGTACTTC
>once|TRBJ2-3|TRBV6-6|-
CASSYGSESDTQYF
TGTGCCAGCAGTTACGGTAGCGAGTCAGATACGCAGTATTTT
>-|TRBJ2-3|TRBV4-3|-
CASSHFGSSTDTQYF
TGCGCCAGCAGCCACTTCGGTTCTAGCACAGATACGCAGTATTTT
>-|TRBJ2-5|TRBV10-1|-
CASSGGQTQYF
TGCGCCAGCAGTGGGGGCCAGACCCAGTACTTC
>-|TRBJ2-7|TRBV4-3|TRBD1
CASSQEARGFVEQYF
TGCGCCAGCAGCCAAGAGGCCAGGGGGTTCGTCGAGCAGTACTTC
>-|TRBJ2-3|TRBV9|-
CASSVGGRTDTQYF
TGTGCCAGCAGCGTAGGAGGGCGCACAGATACGCAGTATTTT
>few|TRBJ2-7|TRBV4-3|-
CASSQSLGLREQYF
TGCGCCAGCAGCCAGTCACTGGGCCTCCGCGAGCAGTACTTC
>once|TRBJ2-2|TRBV4-2|TRBD1
CASSHGQGAGELFF
TGTGCCAGCAGCCACGGACAGGGAGCCGGGGAGCTGTTTTTT
>once|TRBJ2-2|TRBV7-2|-
CASSLGFRVYTGELFF
TGTGCCAGCAGCTTAGGATTCCGGGTCTACACCGGGGAGCTGTTTTTT
>-|TRBJ2-1|TRBV7-2|TRBD2
CASSLWTSGRPEQFF
TGTGCCAGCAGTTTATGGACTAGCGGGAGACCTGAGCAGTTCTTC
>few|TRBJ2-7|TRBV7-8|TRBD2
CASTPRGPSGSLSYEQYF
TGTGCCAGCACCCCTAGAGGGCCTAGCGGGAGTCTAAGCTACGAGCAGTACTTC
>-|TRBJ2-3|TRBV9|-
CASSVEWGGGGFLTDTQYF
TGTGCCAGCAGCGTAGAATGGGGCGGGGGCGGGTTCCTCACAGATACGCAGTATTTT
>once|TRBJ2-1|TRBV19|TRBD2
CASSWTSGSSNEQFF
TGTGCCAGTAGCTGGACTAGCGGGAGCTCCAATGAGCAGTTCTTC
>-|TRBJ2-5|TRBV6-5|TRBD2
CASRKPGLAGETQYF
TGTGCCAGCAGGAAACCGGGACTAGCGGGAGAGACCCAGTACTTC
>-|TRBJ1-3|TRBV6-5|-
CATSAGGFLGNTIYF
TGTGCCACCTCGGCCGGGGGATTCCTAGGAAACACCATATATTTT
>-|TRBJ2-5|TRBV6-5|-
CASSRNVPAGETQYF
TGTGCCAGCAGTCGTAATGTTCCGGCGGGGGAGACCCAGTACTTC
>-|TRBJ1-1|TRBV9|-
CASSPGGVAEAFF
TGTGCCAGCAGCCCCGGGGGAGTGGCTGAAGCTTTCTTT
>once|TRBJ1-1|TRBV5-1|-
CASSLARLGDNTEAFF
TGCGCCAGCAGCTTAGCGCGCTTGGGAGACAACACTGAAGCTTTCTTT
>-|TRBJ1-2|TRBV27|-
CASSLNRQSDLLSYGYTF
TGTGCCAGCAGTTTAAATAGACAGTCCGACCTCCTCTCCTATGGCTACACCTTC
>-|TRBJ2-1|TRBV29-1|TRBD2
CSTRLTSGRDEQFF
TGCAGCACGAGACTGACTAGCGGGAGGGATGAGCAGTTCTTC
>-|TRBJ2-7|TRBV4-2|-
CASSRLASSYEQYF
TGTGCCAGCAGCAGGCTAGCGTCCTCCTACGAGCAGTACTTC
>-|TRBJ2-1|TRBV6-5|TRBD2
CASSYAAGDYNEQFF
TGTGCCAGCAGTTACGCCGCGGGAGACTACAATGAGCAGTTCTTC